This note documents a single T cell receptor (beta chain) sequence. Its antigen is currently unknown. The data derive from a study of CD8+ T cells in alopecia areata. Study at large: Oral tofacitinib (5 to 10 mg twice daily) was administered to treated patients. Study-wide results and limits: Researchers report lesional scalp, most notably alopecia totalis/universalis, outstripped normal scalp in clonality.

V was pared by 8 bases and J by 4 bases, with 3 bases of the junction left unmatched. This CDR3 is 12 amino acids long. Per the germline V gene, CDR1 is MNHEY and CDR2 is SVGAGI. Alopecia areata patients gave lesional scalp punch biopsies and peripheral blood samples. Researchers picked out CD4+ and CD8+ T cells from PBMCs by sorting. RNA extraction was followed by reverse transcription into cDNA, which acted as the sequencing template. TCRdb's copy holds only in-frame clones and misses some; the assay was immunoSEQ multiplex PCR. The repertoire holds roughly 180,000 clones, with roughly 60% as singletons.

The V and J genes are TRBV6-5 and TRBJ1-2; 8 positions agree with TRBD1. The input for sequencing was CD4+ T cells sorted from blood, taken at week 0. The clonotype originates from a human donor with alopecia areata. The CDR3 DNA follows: TGTGCCAGCTGGACAGGGCTCTATGGCTACACCTTC. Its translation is CASWTGLYGYTF.